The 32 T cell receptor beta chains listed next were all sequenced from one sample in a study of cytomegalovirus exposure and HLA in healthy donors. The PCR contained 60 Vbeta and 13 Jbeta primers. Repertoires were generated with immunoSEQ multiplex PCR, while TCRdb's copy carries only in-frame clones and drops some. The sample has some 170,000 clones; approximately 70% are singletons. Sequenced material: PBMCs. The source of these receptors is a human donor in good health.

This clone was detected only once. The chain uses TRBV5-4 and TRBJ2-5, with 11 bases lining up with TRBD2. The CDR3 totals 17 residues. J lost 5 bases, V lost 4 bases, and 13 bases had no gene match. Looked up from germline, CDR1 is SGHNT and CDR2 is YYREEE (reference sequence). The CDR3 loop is CASSPGTSGKGWETQYF. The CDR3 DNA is TGTGCCAGCAGCCCGGGGACTAGCGGAAAGGGGTGGGAGACCCAGTACTTC.

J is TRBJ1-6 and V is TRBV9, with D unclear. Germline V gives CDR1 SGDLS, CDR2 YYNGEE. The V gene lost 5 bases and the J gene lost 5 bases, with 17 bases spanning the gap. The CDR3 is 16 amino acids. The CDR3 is CASSTTGLHNNSPLHF. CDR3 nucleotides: TGTGCCAGCAGTACCACCGGACTGCACAATAATTCACCCCTCCACTTT.

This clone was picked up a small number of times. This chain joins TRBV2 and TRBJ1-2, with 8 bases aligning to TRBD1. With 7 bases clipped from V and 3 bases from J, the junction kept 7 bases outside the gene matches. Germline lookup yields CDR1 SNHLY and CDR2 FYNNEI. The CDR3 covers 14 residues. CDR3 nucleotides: TGTGCCAGCAATACAGGGGGTCCGGACTATGGCTACACCTTC. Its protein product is CASNTGGPDYGYTF.

The CDR3 nucleotides read TGCGCCAGCAGCCAAGACAGGGGGCTGGGAAACACCATATATTTT. Protein sequence: CASSQDRGLGNTIYF. The V gene is TRBV4-1, the J gene TRBJ1-3; TRBD1 aligns across 8 bases. The length of the CDR3 is 15 residues. From germline, CDR1 is MGHRA and CDR2 YSYEKL. Trimming at V came to 0 bases and at J to 4 bases, leaving 2 bases not matched to a gene.

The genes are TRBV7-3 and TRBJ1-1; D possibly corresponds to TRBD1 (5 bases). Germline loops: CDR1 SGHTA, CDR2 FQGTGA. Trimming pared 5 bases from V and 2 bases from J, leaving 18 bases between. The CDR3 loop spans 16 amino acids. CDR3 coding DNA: TGTGCCAGCAGCCCCTTTGGGGCCGCCCGAAACACTGAAGCTTTCTTT. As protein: CASSPFGAARNTEAFF. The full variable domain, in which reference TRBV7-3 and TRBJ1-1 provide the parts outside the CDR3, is GAGVSQTPSNKVTEKGKYVELRCDPISGHTALYWYRQSLGQGPEFLIYFQGTGAADDSGLPNDRFFAVRPEGSVSTLKIQRTERGDSAVYLCASSPFGAARNTEAFFGQGTRLTVV.

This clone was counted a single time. The CDR3 sequence is CASSHGRGRTDTQYF. The CDR3, as DNA: TGTGCCAGCAGCCATGGCCGGGGTCGGACAGATACGCAGTATTTT. This chain connects TRBV7-2 to TRBJ2-3; possible D gene TRBD2, 5 bases. This CDR3 has 15 residues. Per germline, CDR1 SGHTA and CDR2 FQGNSA. V lost 5 bases, J lost 3 bases, and 15 bases lay in between. The full variable domain, its missing parts supplied by reference TRBV7-2 and TRBJ2-3, is GAGVSQSPSNKVTEKGKDVELRCDPISGHTALYWYRQSLGQGLEFLIYFQGNSAPDKSGLPSDRFSAERTGGSVSTLTIQRTQQEDSAVYLCASSHGRGRTDTQYFGPGTRLTVL.

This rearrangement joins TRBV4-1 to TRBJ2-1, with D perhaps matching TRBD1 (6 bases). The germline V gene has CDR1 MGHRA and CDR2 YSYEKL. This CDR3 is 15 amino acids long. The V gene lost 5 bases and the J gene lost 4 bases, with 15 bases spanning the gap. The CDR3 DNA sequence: TGCGCCAGCAGCTTCGGACAGAAAAAATACAATGAGCAGTTCTTC. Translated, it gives CASSFGQKKYNEQFF.

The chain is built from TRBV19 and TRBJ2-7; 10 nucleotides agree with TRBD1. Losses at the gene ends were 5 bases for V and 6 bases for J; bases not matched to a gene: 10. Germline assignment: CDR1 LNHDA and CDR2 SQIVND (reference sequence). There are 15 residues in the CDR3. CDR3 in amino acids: CASSPRDRGIGEQYF. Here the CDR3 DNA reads TGTGCCAGTAGTCCGAGGGACAGGGGAATCGGCGAGCAGTACTTC.

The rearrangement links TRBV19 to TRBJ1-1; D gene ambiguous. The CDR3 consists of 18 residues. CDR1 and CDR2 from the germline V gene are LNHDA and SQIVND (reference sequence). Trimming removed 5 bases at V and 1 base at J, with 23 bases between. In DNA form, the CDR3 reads TGTGCCAGTAGTGTACCCCCCCTCGGGGTAAGAGGGAACACTGAAGCTTTCTTT. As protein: CASSVPPLGVRGNTEAFF.

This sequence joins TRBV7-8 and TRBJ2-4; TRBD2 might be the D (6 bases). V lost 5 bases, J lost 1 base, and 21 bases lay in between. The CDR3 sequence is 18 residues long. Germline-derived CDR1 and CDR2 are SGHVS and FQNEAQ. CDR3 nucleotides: TGTGCCAGCAGCAAAAGGATCGGAGGGATGCTCGCCAAAAACATTCAGTACTTC. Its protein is CASSKRIGGMLAKNIQYF.

Here the CDR3 reads CASSAGGAYNEQFF. In nucleotides, the CDR3 is TGTGCCAGCAGCGCCGGAGGAGCCTACAATGAGCAGTTCTTC. The chain has TRBV7-3 and TRBJ2-1; D might be TRBD2 (5 bases). The CDR3 is 14 amino acids. The V and J ends lost 5 bases and 2 bases respectively, with 10 bases between them. Germline loops: CDR1 SGHTA, CDR2 FQGTGA.

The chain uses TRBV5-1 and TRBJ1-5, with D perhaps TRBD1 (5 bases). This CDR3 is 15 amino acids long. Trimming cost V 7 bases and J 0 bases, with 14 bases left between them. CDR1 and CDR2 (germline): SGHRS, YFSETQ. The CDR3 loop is CASRGSADSNQPQHF. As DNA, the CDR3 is TGCGCCAGCCGGGGGAGCGCGGATAGCAATCAGCCCCAGCATTTT. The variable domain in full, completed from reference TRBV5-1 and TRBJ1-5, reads KAGVTQTPRYLIKTRGQQVTLSCSPISGHRSVSWYQQTPGQGLQFLFEYFSETQRNKGNFPGRFSGRQFSNSRSEMNVSTLELGDSALYLCASRGSADSNQPQHFGDGTRLSIL.

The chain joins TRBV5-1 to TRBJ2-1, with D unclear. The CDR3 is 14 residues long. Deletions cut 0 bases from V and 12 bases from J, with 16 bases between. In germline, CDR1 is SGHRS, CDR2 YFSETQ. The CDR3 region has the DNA TGCGCCAGCAGCTTGGGGCTGCCGAGGCTTGGGCAGTTCTTC. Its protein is CASSLGLPRLGQFF.

The DNA for the CDR3 is TGTGCCAGCAGTTACGGGACAGGGAGCTCTGGAAACACCATATATTTT. Amino acid sequence: CASSYGTGSSGNTIYF. The rearrangement joins TRBV6-5 to TRBJ1-3; 9 nucleotides line up with TRBD1. V lost 2 bases, J lost 0 bases, and 2 bases stayed unmatched. Germline V lookup: CDR1 MNHEY, CDR2 SVGAGI. This CDR3 spans 16 amino acids.

CDR3 DNA sequence: TGTGCCAGCAGCTTAACAGGGCTCCAAGAGACCCAGTACTTC. Encoded protein: CASSLTGLQETQYF. The chain recombines TRBV7-9 with TRBJ2-5, with D perhaps matching TRBD1 (6 bases). Trimming shortened V by 2 bases and J by 1 base, and 8 bases separated the two germline ends. CDR3 length: 14 residues. Germline CDR1 reads SEHNR; CDR2 reads FQNEAQ (reference sequence).

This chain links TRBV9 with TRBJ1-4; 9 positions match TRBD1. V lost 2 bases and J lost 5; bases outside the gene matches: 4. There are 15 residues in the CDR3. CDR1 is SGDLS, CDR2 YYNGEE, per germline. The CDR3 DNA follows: TGTGCCAGCAGCGTCCGGACAGGGGTCAATGAAAAACTGTTTTTT. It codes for CASSVRTGVNEKLFF.

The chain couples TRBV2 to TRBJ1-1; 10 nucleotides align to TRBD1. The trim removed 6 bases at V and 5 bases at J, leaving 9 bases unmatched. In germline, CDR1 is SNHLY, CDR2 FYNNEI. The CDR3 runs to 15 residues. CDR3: CASSLRTGGWTEAFF. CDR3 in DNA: TGTGCCAGCAGCCTCAGGACAGGGGGATGGACTGAAGCTTTCTTT.

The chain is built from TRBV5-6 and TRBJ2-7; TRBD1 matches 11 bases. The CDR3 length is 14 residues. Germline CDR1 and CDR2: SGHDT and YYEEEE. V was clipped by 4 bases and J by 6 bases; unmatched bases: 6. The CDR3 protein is CASSVWDRGSEQYF. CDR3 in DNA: TGTGCCAGCAGCGTTTGGGACAGGGGGAGCGAGCAGTACTTC.

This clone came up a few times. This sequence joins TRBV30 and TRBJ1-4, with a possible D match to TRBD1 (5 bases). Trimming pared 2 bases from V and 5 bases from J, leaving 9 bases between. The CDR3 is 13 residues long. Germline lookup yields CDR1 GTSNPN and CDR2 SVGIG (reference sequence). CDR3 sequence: CAWSRQGNEKLFF. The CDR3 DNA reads TGTGCCTGGAGTAGGCAGGGAAATGAAAAACTGTTTTTT. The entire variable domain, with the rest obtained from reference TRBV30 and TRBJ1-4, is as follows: SQTIHQWPATLVQPVGSPLSLECTVEGTSNPNLYWYRQAAGRGLQLLFYSVGIGQISSEVPQNLSASRPQDRQFILSSKKLLLSDSGFYLCAWSRQGNEKLFFGSGTQLSVL.

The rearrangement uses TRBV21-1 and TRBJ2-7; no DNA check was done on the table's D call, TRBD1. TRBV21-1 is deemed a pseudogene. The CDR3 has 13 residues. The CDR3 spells CASSQTGYHEQYF. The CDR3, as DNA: TGTGCCAGCAGCCAAACAGGGTACCACGAGCAGTACTTC.

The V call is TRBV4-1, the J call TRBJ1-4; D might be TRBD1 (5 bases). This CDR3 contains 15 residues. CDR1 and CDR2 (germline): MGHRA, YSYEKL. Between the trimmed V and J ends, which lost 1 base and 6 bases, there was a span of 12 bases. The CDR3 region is CASSQVGREHEKLFF. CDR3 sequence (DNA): TGCGCCAGCAGCCAAGTCGGCAGGGAACATGAAAAACTGTTTTTT.

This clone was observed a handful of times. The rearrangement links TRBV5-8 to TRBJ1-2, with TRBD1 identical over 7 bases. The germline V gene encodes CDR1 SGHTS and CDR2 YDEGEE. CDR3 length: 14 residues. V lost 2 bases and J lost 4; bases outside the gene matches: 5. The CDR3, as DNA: TGTGCCAGCAGCTTCTCACGGGACAGCTATGGCTACACCTTC. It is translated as CASSFSRDSYGYTF. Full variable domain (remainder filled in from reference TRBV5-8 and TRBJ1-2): EAGVTQSPTHLIKTRGQQATLRCSPISGHTSVYWYQQALGLGLQFLLWYDEGEERNRGNFPPRFSGRQFPNYSSELNVNALELEDSALYLCASSFSRDSYGYTFGSGTRLTVV.

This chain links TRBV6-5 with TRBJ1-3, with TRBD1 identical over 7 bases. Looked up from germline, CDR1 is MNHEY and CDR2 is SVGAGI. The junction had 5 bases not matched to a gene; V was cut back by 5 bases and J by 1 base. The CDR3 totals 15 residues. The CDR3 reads CASSPSGGSGNTIYF. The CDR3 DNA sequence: TGTGCCAGCAGTCCCTCAGGGGGGTCTGGAAACACCATATATTTT.

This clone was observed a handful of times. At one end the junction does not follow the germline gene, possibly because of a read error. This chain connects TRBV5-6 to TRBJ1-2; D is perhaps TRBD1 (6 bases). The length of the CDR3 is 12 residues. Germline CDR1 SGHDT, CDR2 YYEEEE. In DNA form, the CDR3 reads TGTGCCAGCAGTTTGGACAGAGGGGGCTACACCTTC. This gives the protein CASSLDRGGYTF.

In DNA form, the CDR3 reads TGCGCCAGCAGCTTGCGGGCAGGGGGCCTAAGCACAGATACGCAGTATTTT. Its translation: CASSLRAGGLSTDTQYF. The chain employs TRBV5-1 and TRBJ2-3, with 8 bases that match TRBD1. This CDR3 has 17 amino acids. Germline lookup yields CDR1 SGHRS and CDR2 YFSETQ. J lost 0 bases, V lost 1 base, and 7 bases had no gene match.

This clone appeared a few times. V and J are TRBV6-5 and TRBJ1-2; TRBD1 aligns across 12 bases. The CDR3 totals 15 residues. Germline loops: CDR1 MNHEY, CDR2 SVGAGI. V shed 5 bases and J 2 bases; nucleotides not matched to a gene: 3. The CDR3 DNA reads TGTGCCAGCAGTACGGGACAGGGGGCCAACTATGGCTACACCTTC. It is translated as CASSTGQGANYGYTF.

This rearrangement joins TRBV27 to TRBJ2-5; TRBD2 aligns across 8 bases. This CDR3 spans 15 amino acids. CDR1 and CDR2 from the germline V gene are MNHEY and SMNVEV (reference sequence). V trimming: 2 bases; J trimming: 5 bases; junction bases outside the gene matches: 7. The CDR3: CASSLRTGGGETQYF. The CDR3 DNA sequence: TGTGCCAGCAGTTTAAGAACGGGGGGGGGTGAGACCCAGTACTTC.

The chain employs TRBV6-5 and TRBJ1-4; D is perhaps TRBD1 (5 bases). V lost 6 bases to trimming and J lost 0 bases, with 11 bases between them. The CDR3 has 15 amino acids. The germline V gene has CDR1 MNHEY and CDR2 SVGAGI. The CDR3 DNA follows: TGTGCCAGCAGGCCGAGGACACCAACTAATGAAAAACTGTTTTTT. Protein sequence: CASRPRTPTNEKLFF.

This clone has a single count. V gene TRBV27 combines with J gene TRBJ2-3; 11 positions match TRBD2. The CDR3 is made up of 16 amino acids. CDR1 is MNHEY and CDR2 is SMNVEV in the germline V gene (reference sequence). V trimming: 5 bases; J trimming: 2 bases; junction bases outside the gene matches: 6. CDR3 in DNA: TGTGCCAGCAGTCCTAGCGGGGGGTTTTACACAGATACGCAGTATTTT. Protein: CASSPSGGFYTDTQYF.

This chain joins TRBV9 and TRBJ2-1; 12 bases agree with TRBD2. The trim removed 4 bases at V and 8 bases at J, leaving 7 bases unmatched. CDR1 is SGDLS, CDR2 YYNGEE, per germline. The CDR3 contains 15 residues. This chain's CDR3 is CASSPGTSGFYEQFF. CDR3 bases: TGTGCCAGCAGCCCGGGGACTAGCGGGTTCTATGAGCAGTTCTTC.

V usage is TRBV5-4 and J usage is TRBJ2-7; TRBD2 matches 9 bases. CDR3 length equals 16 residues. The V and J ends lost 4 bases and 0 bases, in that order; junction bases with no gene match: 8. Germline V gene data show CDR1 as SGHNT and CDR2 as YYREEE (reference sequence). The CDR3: CASSDQRGVPSYEQYF. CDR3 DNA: TGTGCCAGCAGCGACCAGCGGGGGGTACCCTCCTACGAGCAGTACTTC.

The CDR3 loop is CASSAPVRGRNQPQHF. CDR3 nucleotide sequence: TGTGCCAGCAGTGCCCCGGTGAGAGGGAGAAATCAGCCCCAGCATTTT. The genes are TRBV2 and TRBJ1-5; D gene uncertain. Trimming left V 4 bases short and J 4 bases short, with 17 bases between. CDR3 length: 16 residues. From germline, CDR1 is SNHLY and CDR2 FYNNEI.